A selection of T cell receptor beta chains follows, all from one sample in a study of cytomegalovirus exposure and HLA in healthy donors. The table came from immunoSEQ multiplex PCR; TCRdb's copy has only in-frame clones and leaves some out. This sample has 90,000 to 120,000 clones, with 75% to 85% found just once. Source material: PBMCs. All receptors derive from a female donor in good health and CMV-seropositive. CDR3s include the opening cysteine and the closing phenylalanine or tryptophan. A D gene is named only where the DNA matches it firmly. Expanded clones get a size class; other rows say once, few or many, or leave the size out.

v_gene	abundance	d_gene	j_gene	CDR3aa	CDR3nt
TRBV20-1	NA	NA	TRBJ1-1	CSARGATEAFF	TGCAGTGCCCGGGGGGCCACTGAAGCTTTCTTT
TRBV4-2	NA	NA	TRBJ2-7	CASSQPRGDEQYF	TGTGCCAGCAGCCAACCGCGCGGGGACGAGCAGTACTTC
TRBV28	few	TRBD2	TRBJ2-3	CASSLRSSGTRDTQYF	TGTGCCAGCAGTTTACGGAGTAGCGGGACCAGAGATACGCAGTATTTT
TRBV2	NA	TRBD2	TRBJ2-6	CASRTSSGANGLTF	TGTGCCAGCAGGACTAGCTCTGGGGCCAACGGCCTGACTTTC
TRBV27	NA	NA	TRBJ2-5	CASSLLGGGETQYF	TGTGCCAGCAGTTTGCTTGGCGGAGGGGAGACCCAGTACTTC
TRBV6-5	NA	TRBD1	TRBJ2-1	CASSYRDSSYNEQFF	TGTGCCAGCAGTTACAGGGACAGCTCCTACAATGAGCAGTTCTTC
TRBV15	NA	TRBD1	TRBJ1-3	CATSGRTGISGNTIYF	TGTGCCACCAGCGGTAGGACAGGGATCTCTGGAAACACCATATATTTT
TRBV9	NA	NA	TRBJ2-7	CASSPGSLTLYEQYF	TGTGCCAGCAGCCCCGGGTCCTTAACCCTCTACGAGCAGTACTTC
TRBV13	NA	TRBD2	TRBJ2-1	CASTWTGGGSGEQFF	TGTGCCAGCACCTGGACCGGGGGGGGCTCGGGTGAGCAGTTCTTC
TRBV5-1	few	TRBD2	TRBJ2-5	CASSSGTSGETQYF	TGCGCCAGCAGCTCGGGGACTAGCGGGGAGACCCAGTACTTC
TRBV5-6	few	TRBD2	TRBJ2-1	CASSLRLAGPQQFF	TGTGCCAGCAGCTTGAGACTAGCGGGTCCTCAGCAGTTCTTC
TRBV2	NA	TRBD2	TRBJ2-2	CASSPSGNTGELFF	TGTGCCAGCAGCCCTAGCGGGAACACCGGGGAGCTGTTTTTT
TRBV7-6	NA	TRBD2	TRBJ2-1	CASSLSVSSGSQINEQFF	TGTGCCAGCAGCCTTAGCGTTTCTAGCGGGAGTCAAATCAATGAGCAGTTCTTC
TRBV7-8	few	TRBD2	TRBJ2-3	CASSFPTSGGASDTQYF	TGTGCCAGCAGCTTTCCGACTAGCGGGGGGGCATCGGATACGCAGTATTTT
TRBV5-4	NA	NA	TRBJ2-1	CASSSGHSSSYNEQFF	TGTGCCAGCAGCTCCGGACACTCTAGCTCCTACAATGAGCAGTTCTTC
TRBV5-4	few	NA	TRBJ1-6	CASSPETGTVFNSPLHF	TGTGCCAGCAGCCCCGAGACCGGCACAGTCTTTAATTCACCCCTCCACTTT
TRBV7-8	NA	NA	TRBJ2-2	CASSPTGQGRIGELFF	TGTGCCAGCAGCCCCACGGGGCAGGGGCGGATCGGGGAGCTGTTTTTT
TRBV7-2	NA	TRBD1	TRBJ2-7	CASSRGQGGSYEQYF	TGTGCCAGCAGCCGTGGACAGGGAGGTTCCTACGAGCAGTACTTC
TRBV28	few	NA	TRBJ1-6	CASSPGRTDISPLHF	TGTGCCAGCAGCCCCGGACGGACTGATATTTCACCCCTCCACTTT
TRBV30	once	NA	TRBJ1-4	CAWSVPGGGSEKLFF	TGTGCCTGGAGTGTACCGGGGGGAGGTAGTGAAAAACTGTTTTTT
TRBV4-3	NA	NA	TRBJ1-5	CASSQGASNQPQHF	TGCGCCAGCAGCCAGGGGGCTAGCAATCAGCCCCAGCATTTT
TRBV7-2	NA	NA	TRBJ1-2	CASSLGAGMNGYTF	TGTGCCAGCAGCTTAGGGGCAGGAATGAATGGCTACACCTTC
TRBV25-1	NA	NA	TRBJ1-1	CASSPGTEAFF	TGTGCCAGCAGTCCCGGGACTGAAGCTTTCTTT
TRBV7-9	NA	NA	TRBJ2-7	CASSFGSLSYEQYF	TGTGCCAGCAGCTTCGGGAGTCTCTCCTACGAGCAGTACTTC
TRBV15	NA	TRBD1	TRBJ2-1	CATSGGVGRGLHNEQFF	TGTGCCACCAGCGGGGGAGTGGGCAGGGGGTTACACAATGAGCAGTTCTTC
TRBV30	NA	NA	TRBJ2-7	CAWSVLSEQYF	TGTGCCTGGAGTGTACTCTCCGAGCAGTACTTC
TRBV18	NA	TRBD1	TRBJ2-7	CASSQQGADVDEQYF	TGTGCCAGCTCACAACAGGGGGCTGATGTCGACGAGCAGTACTTC
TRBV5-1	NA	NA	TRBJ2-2	CASRPTRSGELFF	TGCGCCAGCAGACCTACCCGTTCCGGGGAGCTGTTTTTT
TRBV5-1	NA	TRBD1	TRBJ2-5	CASSSDRVEETQYF	TGCGCCAGCAGCTCGGACAGGGTTGAGGAGACCCAGTACTTC
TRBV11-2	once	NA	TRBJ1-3	CASSRGAAGNTIYF	TGTGCCAGCAGCCGGGGGGCGGCTGGAAACACCATATATTTT
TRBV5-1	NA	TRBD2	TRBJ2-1	CASSYGLAGGNYNEQFF	TGCGCCAGCAGCTATGGACTAGCGGGGGGCAACTACAATGAGCAGTTCTTC
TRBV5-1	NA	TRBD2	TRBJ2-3	CASSLGAGVPGDTQYF	TGCGCCAGCAGCTTGGGGGCGGGGGTTCCCGGAGATACGCAGTATTTT
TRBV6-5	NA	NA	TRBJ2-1	CASSPRQYNEQFF	TGTGCCAGCAGCCCTCGACAGTACAATGAGCAGTTCTTC
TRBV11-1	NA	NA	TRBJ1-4	CASSGRGVATNEKLFF	TGTGCCAGCAGCGGCAGGGGAGTGGCGACTAATGAAAAACTGTTTTTT
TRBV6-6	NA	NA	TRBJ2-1	CASRYDSYGINEQFF	TGTGCCAGCAGATACGACAGTTATGGGATCAATGAGCAGTTCTTC
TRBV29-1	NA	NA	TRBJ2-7	CSVEGPGRQGVSYEQYF	TGCAGCGTTGAAGGACCGGGGAGGCAGGGGGTCTCCTACGAGCAGTACTTC
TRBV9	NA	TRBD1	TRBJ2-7	CASSVGQGGYEQYF	TGTGCCAGCAGCGTGGGACAGGGGGGATACGAGCAGTACTTC
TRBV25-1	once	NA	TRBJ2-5	CASSLAGRLETQYF	TGTGCCAGCAGCCTTGCGGGGCGTCTGGAGACCCAGTACTTC
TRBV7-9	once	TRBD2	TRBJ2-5	CSSSPVTGGAGETQYF	TGTTCCAGCAGCCCTGTCACCGGGGGGGCAGGGGAGACCCAGTACTTC
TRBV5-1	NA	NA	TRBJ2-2	CASSSGNQGPGELFF	TGCGCCAGCAGCTCGGGCAATCAGGGCCCCGGGGAGCTGTTTTTT
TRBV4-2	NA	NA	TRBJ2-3	CASSQDNLARTDTQYF	TGTGCCAGCAGCCAAGATAATCTAGCTCGCACAGATACGCAGTATTTT
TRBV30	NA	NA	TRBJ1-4	CAWSSGRMGEKLFF	TGTGCCTGGAGTTCCGGGAGGATGGGAGAAAAACTGTTTTTT
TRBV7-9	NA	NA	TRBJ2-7	CASTAYGWTSYEQYF	TGTGCCAGCACCGCTTATGGATGGACATCGTACGAGCAGTACTTC
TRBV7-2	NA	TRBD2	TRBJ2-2	CASSLLTSGTGELFF	TGTGCCAGCAGCTTACTGACTAGCGGGACCGGGGAGCTGTTTTTT
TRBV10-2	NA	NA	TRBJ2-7	CASSRQGSSYEQYF	TGCGCCAGCAGTAGGCAGGGGAGCTCCTACGAGCAGTACTTC
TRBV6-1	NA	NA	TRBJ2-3	CASSKKNSVTDTQYF	TGTGCCAGCAGTAAGAAGAACAGTGTTACAGATACGCAGTATTTT
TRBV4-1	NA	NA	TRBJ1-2	CASSQDPTNYGYTF	TGCGCCAGCAGCCAAGATCCAACTAACTATGGCTACACCTTC
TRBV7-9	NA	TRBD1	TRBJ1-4	CASSFRDRGEKLFF	TGTGCCAGCAGCTTCCGGGACAGGGGAGAAAAACTGTTTTTT
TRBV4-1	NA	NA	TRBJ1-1	CASSLSGAVTEAFF	TGCGCCAGCAGCTTATCAGGGGCGGTGACTGAAGCTTTCTTT
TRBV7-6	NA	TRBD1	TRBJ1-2	CASSLRQGPNGYTF	TGTGCCAGCAGCTTAAGACAGGGACCGAATGGCTACACCTTC
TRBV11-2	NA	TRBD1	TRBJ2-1	CASSPPVGQGAYNEQFF	TGTGCCAGCAGCCCCCCAGTTGGGCAGGGGGCTTACAATGAGCAGTTCTTC
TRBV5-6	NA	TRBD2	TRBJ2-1	CASSLQAGYNEQFF	TGTGCCAGCAGCTTGCAAGCGGGGTACAATGAGCAGTTCTTC
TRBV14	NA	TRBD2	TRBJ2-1	CASSHRRGLAGAYSYNEQFF	TGTGCCAGCAGCCACCGCCGGGGACTAGCGGGCGCTTACTCCTACAATGAGCAGTTCTTC
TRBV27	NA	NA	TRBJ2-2	CASSSYYGGRNTGELFF	TGTGCCAGCAGTTCTTACTACGGAGGCCGGAACACCGGGGAGCTGTTTTTT
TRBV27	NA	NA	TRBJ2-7	CASKPGPSYEQYF	TGTGCCAGCAAACCGGGTCCTTCCTACGAGCAGTACTTC
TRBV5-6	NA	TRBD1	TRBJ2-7	CASSLDRGAYEQYF	TGTGCCAGCAGCTTGGACAGGGGAGCCTACGAGCAGTACTTC
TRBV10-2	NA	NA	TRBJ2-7	CASSRFDSLNYEQYF	TGCGCCAGCAGTCGCTTCGATTCACTTAACTACGAGCAGTACTTC
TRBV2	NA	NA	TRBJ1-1	CASSEAAQAFF	TGTGCCAGCAGTGAAGCGGCTCAGGCTTTCTTT
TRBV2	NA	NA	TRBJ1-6	CASSESPSSYNSPLHF	TGTGCCAGCAGTGAAAGCCCGAGCTCCTATAATTCACCCCTCCACTTT